Shown below are 11 T cell receptor beta chains from a single sample sequenced in a study of T cells in Graves' hyperthyroidism and ophthalmopathy. Amplification yielded TCR beta CDR3 regions, with RNA transcripts as the source. The HTBI primer set drove a first-round RT-PCR of the TCR CDR3. TCRdb fed the multiplex PCR reads into MiXCR, producing one record per CDR3 protein. The sample yields around 620,000 distinct CDR3 sequences, roughly 16% seen once. Sequencing input: blood. These TCRs come from a woman between 25 and 40 years old with Graves' hyperthyroidism.

This clonotype was counted only a few times. This clone may be a read error of a much larger clone one base away. The chain is built from TRBV2 and TRBJ2-7; D remains unclear. The CDR3 is 11 residues long. Trimming took off 2 bases at V and 5 bases at J, with 4 bases between the two ends. Germline CDR1 SNHLY, CDR2 FYNNEI. The CDR3 spells CASSERHEQYF. CDR3 DNA: TGTGCCAGCAGTGAAAGGCACGAGCAGTACTTC. The complete variable domain, with remaining parts taken from reference TRBV2 and TRBJ2-7, reads EPEVTQTPSHQVTQMGQEVILRCVPISNHLYFYWYRQILGQKVEFLVSFYNNEISEKSEIFDDQFSVERPDGSNFTLKIRSTKLEDSAMYFCASSERHEQYFGPGTRLTVT.

The CDR3: CASSPGPGQAYYEQYF. CDR3 DNA sequence: TGTGCCAGCTCACCGGGTCCGGGACAGGCTTACTACGAGCAGTACTTC. J is TRBJ2-7 and V is TRBV18; 8 nucleotides line up with TRBD1. Germline-derived CDR1 and CDR2 are KGHSH and LQKENI. The CDR3 totals 16 residues. Trimming took 3 bases from V and 3 from J; bases not matched to a gene: 10. Full variable domain (missing parts from reference TRBV18 and TRBJ2-7): NAGVMQNPRHLVRRRGQEARLRCSPMKGHSHVYWYRQLPEEGLKFMVYLQKENIIDESGMPKERFSAEFPKEGPSILRIQQVVRGDSAAYFCASSPGPGQAYYEQYFGPGTRLTVT.

This clonotype was observed a handful of times. The chain recombines TRBV10-3 with TRBJ1-1; 7 bases fit TRBD1. The J segment lost 0 bases and the V segment lost 2 bases, leaving 12 bases of the junction unmatched. CDR3 length: 18 amino acids. The germline CDR1 and CDR2 sequences are ENHRY and SYGVKD. The CDR3 region has the DNA TGTGCCATCAGTGAGGAATATGGGACAGTTAACATGAACACTGAAGCTTTCTTT. Translation: CAISEEYGTVNMNTEAFF.

In this sample, this clonotype turned up many times. The chain couples TRBV2 to TRBJ2-7, with 7 bases lining up with TRBD1. V shed 4 bases and J 7 bases; nucleotides not matched to a gene: 7. The length of the CDR3 is 13 residues. CDR1 SNHLY and CDR2 FYNNEI come from the germline V gene. CDR3 amino acids: CASSVDRVGEQYF. Written as DNA, the CDR3 is TGTGCCAGCAGTGTTGACAGGGTAGGGGAGCAGTACTTC. Together with reference TRBV2 and TRBJ2-7, the CDR3 gives the full variable domain: EPEVTQTPSHQVTQMGQEVILRCVPISNHLYFYWYRQILGQKVEFLVSFYNNEISEKSEIFDDQFSVERPDGSNFTLKIRSTKLEDSAMYFCASSVDRVGEQYFGPGTRLTVT.

This clonotype was seen only a few times. The gene calls are TRBV7-8 and TRBJ2-5, with D tentatively TRBD2 (6 bases). The germline V and J ends were trimmed by 7 bases and 5 bases, with 14 bases remaining between them. Germline values: CDR1 SGHVS, CDR2 FQNEAQ. The CDR3 contains 13 residues. CDR3 amino acids: CASTYGRGETQYF. DNA of the CDR3: TGTGCCAGCACGTATGGCCGGGGGGAGACCCAGTACTTC.

This chain links TRBV20-1 with TRBJ2-5; maybe TRBD2 (5 bases). Germline V gene data show CDR1 as DFQATT and CDR2 as SNEGSKA (reference sequence). This CDR3 contains 16 residues. The V end was cut by 0 bases, the J end by 2 bases, with 16 bases between. CDR3 sequence: CSARDHTSSSQETQYF. Written as DNA, the CDR3 is TGCAGTGCTAGAGACCATACGTCTAGCTCTCAAGAGACCCAGTACTTC.

This clonotype showed up just a few times. DNA for the CDR3: TGTGCCAGCAGTTCGGACAGGGTTAGCTACAATGAGCAGTTCTTC. Encoded protein: CASSSDRVSYNEQFF. The J gene is TRBJ2-1, the V gene TRBV6-2 or TRBV6-3, with 8 bases fitting TRBD1. CDR3 size: 15 residues. J gave up 3 bases and V 4 bases, and 5 bases lay outside the gene matches. Germline V gene lookup returns CDR1 MNHEY and CDR2 SVGEGT.

This clonotype was found many times. The J gene is TRBJ2-3, the V gene TRBV10-3; TRBD2 agrees at 8 bases. The germline gives CDR1 ENHRY, CDR2 SYGVKD. This CDR3 contains 14 residues. The trim removed 5 bases at V and 6 bases at J, leaving 7 bases unmatched. The CDR3 loop is CAISRRTSSDTQYF. The CDR3 nucleotides are TGTGCCATCAGTCGGCGGACTAGCTCGGATACGCAGTATTTT.

This chain uses TRBV7-2 with TRBJ2-7; weak D call: TRBD1 (5 bases). Germline V gene sequence: CDR1 SGHTA, CDR2 FQGNSA. The V end was cut by 1 base, the J end by 7 bases, with 14 bases between. This CDR3 region has 14 residues. The CDR3 loop reads CASSLGVRGGEQYF. CDR3 sequence (DNA): TGTGCCAGCAGCTTAGGAGTTAGGGGTGGGGAGCAGTACTTC.

The chain couples TRBV11-3 to TRBJ2-5; D remains ambiguous. The CDR3 totals 12 residues. V dropped 0 bases and J dropped 14 bases, with 13 bases sitting between them. Germline CDR1 is SGHNT and CDR2 is YENEEA. The CDR3, as DNA: TGTGCCAGCAGCTTAGATGGTTGGGTCCATTACTTC. Translation: CASSLDGWVHYF. Full variable domain (remainder filled in from reference TRBV11-3 and TRBJ2-5): EAGVVQSPRYKIIEKKQPVAFWCNPISGHNTLYWYLQNLGQGPELLIRYENEEAVDDSQLPKDRFSAERLKGVDSTLKIQPAELGDSAVYLCASSLDGWVHYFGPGTRLLVL.

The gene calls are TRBV27 and TRBJ1-5; D gene uncertain. The CDR3 runs 13 residues. CDR1 is MNHEY and CDR2 is SMNVEV in the germline V gene (reference sequence). The V end was cut by 4 bases, the J end by 4 bases, with 8 bases between. As DNA, the CDR3 is TGTGCCAGCAGTTGGGCATTTAATCAGCCCCAGCATTTT. Translated: CASSWAFNQPQHF.